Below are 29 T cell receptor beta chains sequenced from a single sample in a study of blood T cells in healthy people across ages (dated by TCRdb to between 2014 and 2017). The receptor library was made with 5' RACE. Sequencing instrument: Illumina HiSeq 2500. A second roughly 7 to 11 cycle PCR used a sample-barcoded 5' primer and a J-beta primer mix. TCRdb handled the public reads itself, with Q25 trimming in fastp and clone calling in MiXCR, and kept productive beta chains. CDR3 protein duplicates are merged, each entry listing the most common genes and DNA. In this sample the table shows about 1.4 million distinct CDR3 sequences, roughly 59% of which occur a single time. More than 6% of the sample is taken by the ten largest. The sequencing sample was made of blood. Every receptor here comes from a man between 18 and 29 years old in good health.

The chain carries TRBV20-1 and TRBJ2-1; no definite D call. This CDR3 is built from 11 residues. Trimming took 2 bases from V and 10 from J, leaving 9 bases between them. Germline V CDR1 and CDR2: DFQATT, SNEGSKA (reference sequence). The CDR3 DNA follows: TGCAGTGCTAGACTAAGCATCGAGCAGTTCTTC. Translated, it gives CSARLSIEQFF.

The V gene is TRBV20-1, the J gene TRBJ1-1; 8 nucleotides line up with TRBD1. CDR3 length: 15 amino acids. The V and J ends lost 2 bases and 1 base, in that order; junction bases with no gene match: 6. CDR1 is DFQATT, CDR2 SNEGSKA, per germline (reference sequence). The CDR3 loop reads CSARNAGQGNTEAFF. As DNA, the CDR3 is TGCAGTGCTAGAAACGCAGGACAGGGGAACACTGAAGCTTTCTTT.

The CDR3 protein is CASSQDWAKEQYF. The CDR3 DNA is TGCGCCAGCAGCCAGGACTGGGCGAAGGAGCAGTACTTC. This chain uses TRBV4-3 with TRBJ2-7, with a tentative D call TRBD2 (5 bases). The V and J ends lost 3 bases and 7 bases respectively, with 13 bases between them. The CDR3 spans 13 residues. The V gene's germline CDR1 is LGHNA and CDR2 YSLEER.

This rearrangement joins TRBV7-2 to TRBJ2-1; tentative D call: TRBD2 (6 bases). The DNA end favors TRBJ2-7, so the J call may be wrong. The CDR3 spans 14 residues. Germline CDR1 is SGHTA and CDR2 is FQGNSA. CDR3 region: CASSLDSGLDEQYF. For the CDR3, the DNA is TGTGCCAGCAGCTTAGACAGCGGGCTCGACGAGCAGTACTTC.

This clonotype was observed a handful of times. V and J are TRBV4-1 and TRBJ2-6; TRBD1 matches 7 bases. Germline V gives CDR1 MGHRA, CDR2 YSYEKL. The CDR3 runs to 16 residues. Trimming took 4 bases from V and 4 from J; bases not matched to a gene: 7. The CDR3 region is CASSPRQGYGANVLTF. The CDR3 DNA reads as TGCGCCAGCAGCCCGAGACAGGGCTACGGGGCCAACGTCCTGACTTTC.

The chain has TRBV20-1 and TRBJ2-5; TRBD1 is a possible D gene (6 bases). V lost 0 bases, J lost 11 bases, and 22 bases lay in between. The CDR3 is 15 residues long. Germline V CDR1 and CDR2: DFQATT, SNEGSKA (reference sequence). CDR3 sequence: CSARDRDKSPYDQYF. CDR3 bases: TGCAGTGCTAGAGACCGGGACAAATCCCCCTACGATCAGTACTTC.

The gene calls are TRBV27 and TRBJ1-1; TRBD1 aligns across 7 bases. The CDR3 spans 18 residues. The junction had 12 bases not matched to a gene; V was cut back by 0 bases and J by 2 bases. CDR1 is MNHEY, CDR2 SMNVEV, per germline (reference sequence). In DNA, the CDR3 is TGTGCCAGCAGTTTATCGGGACAGACAACACCCCAAAACACTGAAGCTTTCTTT. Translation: CASSLSGQTTPQNTEAFF.

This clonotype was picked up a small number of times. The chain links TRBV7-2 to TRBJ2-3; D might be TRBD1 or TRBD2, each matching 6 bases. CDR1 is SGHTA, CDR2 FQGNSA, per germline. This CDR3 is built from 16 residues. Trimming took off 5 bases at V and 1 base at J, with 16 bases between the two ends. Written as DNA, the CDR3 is TGTGCCAGCAGCCGGAGGACAGTAGCGGGCACAGATACGCAGTATTTT. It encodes CASSRRTVAGTDTQYF.

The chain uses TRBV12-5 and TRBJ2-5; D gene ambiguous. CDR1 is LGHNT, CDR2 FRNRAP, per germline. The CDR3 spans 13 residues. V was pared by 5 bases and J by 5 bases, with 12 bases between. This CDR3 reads CASGPGTWETQYF. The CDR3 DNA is TGTGCTAGTGGTCCTGGTACTTGGGAGACCCAGTACTTC.

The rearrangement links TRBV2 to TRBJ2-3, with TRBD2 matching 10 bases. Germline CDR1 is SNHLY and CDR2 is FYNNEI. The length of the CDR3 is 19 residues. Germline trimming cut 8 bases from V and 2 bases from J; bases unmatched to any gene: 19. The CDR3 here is CASWNYQASGGLHTDTQYF. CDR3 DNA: TGTGCCAGCTGGAACTATCAGGCTAGCGGGGGCCTACACACAGATACGCAGTATTTT. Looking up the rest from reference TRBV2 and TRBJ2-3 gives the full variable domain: EPEVTQTPSHQVTQMGQEVILRCVPISNHLYFYWYRQILGQKVEFLVSFYNNEISEKSEIFDDQFSVERPDGSNFTLKIRSTKLEDSAMYFCASWNYQASGGLHTDTQYFGPGTRLTVL.

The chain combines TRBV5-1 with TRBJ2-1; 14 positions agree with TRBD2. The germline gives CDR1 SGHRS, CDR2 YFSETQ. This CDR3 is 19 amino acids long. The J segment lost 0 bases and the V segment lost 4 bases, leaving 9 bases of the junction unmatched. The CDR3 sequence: CASSQGLAGVSSSYNEQFF. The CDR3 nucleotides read TGCGCCAGCAGCCAGGGACTAGCGGGGGTCTCAAGCTCCTACAATGAGCAGTTCTTC.

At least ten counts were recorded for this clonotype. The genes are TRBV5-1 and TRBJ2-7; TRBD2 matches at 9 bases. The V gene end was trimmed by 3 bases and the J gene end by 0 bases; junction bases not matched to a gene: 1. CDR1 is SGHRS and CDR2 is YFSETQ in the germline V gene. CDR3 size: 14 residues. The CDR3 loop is CASSSTSGSYEQYF. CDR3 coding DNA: TGCGCCAGCAGCTCGACTAGCGGCTCCTACGAGCAGTACTTC.

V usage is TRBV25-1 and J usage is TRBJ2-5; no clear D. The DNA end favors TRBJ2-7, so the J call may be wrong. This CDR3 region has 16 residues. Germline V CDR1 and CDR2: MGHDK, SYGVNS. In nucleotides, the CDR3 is TGTGCCAGCAGTGAAACCCAGAAGGGATTGGGGTACGAGCAGTACTTC. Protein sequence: CASSETQKGLGYEQYF.

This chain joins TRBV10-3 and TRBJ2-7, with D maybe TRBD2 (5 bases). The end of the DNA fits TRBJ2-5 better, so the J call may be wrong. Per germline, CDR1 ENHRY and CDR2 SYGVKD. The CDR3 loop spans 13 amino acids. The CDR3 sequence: CAISLAGVETQYF. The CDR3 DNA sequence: TGTGCCATCAGTCTGGCGGGTGTTGAGACCCAGTACTTC.

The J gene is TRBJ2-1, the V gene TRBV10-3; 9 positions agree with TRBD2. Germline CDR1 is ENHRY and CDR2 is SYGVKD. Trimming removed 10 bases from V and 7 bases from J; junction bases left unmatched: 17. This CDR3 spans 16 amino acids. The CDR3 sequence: CATSHGLAGEVNEQFF. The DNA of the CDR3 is TGTGCCACTTCCCACGGCTTAGCGGGAGAAGTGAATGAGCAGTTCTTC.

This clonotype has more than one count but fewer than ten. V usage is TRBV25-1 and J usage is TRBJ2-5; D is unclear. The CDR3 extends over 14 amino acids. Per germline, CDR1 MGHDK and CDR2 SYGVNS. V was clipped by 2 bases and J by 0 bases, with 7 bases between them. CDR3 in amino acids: CASSESTHQETQYF. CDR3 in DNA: TGTGCCAGCAGTGAAAGTACTCACCAAGAGACCCAGTACTTC. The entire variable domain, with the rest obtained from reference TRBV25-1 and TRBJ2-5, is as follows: EADIYQTPRYLVIGTGKKITLECSQTMGHDKMYWYQQDPGMELHLIHYSYGVNSTEKGDLSSESTVSRIRTEHFPLTLESARPSHTSQYLCASSESTHQETQYFGPGTRLLVL.

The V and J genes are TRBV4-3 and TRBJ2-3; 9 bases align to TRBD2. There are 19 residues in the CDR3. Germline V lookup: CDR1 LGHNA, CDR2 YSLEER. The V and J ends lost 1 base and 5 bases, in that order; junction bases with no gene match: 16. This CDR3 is CASSQVESRRGGEGDTQYF. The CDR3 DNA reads TGCGCCAGCAGCCAAGTGGAGAGTCGGCGGGGGGGCGAAGGAGATACGCAGTATTTT.

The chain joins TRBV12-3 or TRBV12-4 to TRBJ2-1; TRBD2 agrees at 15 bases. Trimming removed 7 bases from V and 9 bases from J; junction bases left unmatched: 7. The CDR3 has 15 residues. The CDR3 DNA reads TGTGCCAGCACCGCGGGACTAGCGGGAGGCAGTGAGCAGTTCTTC. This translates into CASTAGLAGGSEQFF.

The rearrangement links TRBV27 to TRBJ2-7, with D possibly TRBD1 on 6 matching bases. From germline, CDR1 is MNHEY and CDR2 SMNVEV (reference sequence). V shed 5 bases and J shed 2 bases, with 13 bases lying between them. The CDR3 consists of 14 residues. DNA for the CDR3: TGTGCCAGCAGTGGGCAGGGGATAACCTACGAGCAGTACTTC. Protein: CASSGQGITYEQYF.

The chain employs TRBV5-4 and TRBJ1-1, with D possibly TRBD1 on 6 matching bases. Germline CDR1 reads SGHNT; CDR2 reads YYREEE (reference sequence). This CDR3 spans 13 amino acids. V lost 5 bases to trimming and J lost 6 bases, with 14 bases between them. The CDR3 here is CASSFRGGPEAFF. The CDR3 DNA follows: TGTGCCAGCAGTTTCAGGGGTGGCCCTGAAGCTTTCTTT.

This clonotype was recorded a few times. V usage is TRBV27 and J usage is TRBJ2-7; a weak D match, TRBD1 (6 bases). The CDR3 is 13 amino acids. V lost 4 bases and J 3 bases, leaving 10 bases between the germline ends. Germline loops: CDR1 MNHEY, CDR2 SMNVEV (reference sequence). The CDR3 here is CASSYRTDYEQYF. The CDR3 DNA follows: TGTGCCAGCAGTTATCGGACAGACTACGAGCAGTACTTC.

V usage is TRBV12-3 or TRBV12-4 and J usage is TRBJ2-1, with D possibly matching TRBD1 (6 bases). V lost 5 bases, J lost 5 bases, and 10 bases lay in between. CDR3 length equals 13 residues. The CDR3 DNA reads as TGTGCCAGCAGTGGACAGAGACACAATGAGCAGTTCTTC. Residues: CASSGQRHNEQFF.

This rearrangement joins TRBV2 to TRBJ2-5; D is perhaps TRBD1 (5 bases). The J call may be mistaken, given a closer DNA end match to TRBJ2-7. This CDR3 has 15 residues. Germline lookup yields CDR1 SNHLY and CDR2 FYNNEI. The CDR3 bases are TGTGCCAGCAGTGAGATGGACACCGGAATTGGCGAGCAGTACTTC. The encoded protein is CASSEMDTGIGEQYF.

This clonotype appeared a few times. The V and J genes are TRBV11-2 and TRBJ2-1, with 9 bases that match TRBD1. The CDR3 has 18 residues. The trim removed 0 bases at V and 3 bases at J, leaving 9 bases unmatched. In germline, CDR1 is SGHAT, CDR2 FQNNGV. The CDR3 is CASSLDWGQGRFYNEQFF. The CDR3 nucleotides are TGTGCCAGCAGCTTAGATTGGGGACAGGGACGCTTCTACAATGAGCAGTTCTTC.

The CDR3 is CARGAENYEQYF. For the CDR3, the DNA is TGTGCCCGGGGGGCCGAAAATTACGAGCAGTACTTC. This chain uses TRBV28 with TRBJ2-7, with TRBD2 as a possible D gene (7 bases). The CDR3 runs to 12 residues. Germline CDR1 MDHEN, CDR2 SYDVKM. Trimming shortened V by 11 bases and J by 4 bases, and 15 bases separated the two germline ends.

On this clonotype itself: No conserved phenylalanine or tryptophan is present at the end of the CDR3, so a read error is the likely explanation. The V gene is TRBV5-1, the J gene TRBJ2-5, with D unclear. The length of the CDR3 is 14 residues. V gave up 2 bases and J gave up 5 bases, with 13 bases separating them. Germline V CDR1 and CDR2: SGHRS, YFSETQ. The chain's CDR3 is CASSLSVPGETQYV. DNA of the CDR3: TGCGCCAGCAGCTTATCTGTCCCCGGGGAGACCCAGTACGTC.

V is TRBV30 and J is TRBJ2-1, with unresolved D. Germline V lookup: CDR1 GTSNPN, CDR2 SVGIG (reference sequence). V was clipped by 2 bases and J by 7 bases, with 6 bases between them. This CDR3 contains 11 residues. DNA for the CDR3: TGTGCCTGGAGTTTGGGAAATGAGCAGTTCTTC. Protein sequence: CAWSLGNEQFF.

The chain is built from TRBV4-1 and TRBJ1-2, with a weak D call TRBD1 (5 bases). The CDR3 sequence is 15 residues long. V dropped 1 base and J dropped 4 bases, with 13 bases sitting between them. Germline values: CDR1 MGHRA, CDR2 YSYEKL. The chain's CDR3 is CASSQAPTGLYGYTF. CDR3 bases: TGCGCCAGCAGCCAAGCCCCCACAGGCCTCTATGGCTACACCTTC.

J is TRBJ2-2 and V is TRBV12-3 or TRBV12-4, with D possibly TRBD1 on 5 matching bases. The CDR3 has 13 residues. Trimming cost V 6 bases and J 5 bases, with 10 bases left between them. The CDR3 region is CASRLRQTGELFF. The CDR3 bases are TGTGCCAGCAGACTCCGACAGACCGGGGAGCTGTTTTTT.